Shown below are 26 T cell receptor beta chains from a single sample sequenced in a study of CD8+CD57+ T cells in acquired aplastic anemia (dated by TCRdb to between 2018 and 2020). Patients chosen for sequencing had shown expansion of CD8+CD57+ cells by flow cytometry. The listed sequencing device is Illumina HiSeq 2000. Profiling of TCR beta VDJ combinations and CDR3 sequences used genomic DNA as the template. The raw public data were reprocessed by TCRdb itself: fastp quality trimming at Q25, MiXCR clonotype calling, in-frame beta chains only. Every distinct CDR3 protein forms one entry, paired with its most common genes and DNA. This sample is represented by some 170,000 distinct CDR3 sequences; about two thirds of them were singletons. The top ten clonotypes cover under 60% of the sample. Sequencing was done on a sample of sorted CD4+, CD8+, or CD8+CD57+ T cells (not recorded which) from PBMCs. Receptors originate from a human donor with aplastic anemia.

The chain employs TRBV10-3 and TRBJ1-1, with D hard to call. Germline loops: CDR1 ENHRY, CDR2 SYGVKD. The CDR3 has 14 residues. The V and J ends lost 0 bases and 4 bases respectively, with 9 bases between them. CDR3 in DNA: TGTGCCATCAGTGAGTCGATTCGAGGCACTGAAGCTTTCTTT. Amino acids: CAISESIRGTEAFF.

V is TRBV20-1 and J is TRBJ1-2; a weak D match, TRBD1 (5 bases). The ends were cut back, 3 bases at V and 1 base at J, with 27 bases in the middle. The CDR3 is made up of 19 amino acids. From germline, CDR1 is DFQATT and CDR2 SNEGSKA (reference sequence). CDR3 nucleotide sequence: TGCAGTGCTAGGGCCCACTCGGGGCAGGGCGGAGGGAATAACTATGGCTACACCTTC. Translated: CSARAHSGQGGGNNYGYTF.

In its sample, this clonotype was seen a few times. The chain carries TRBV6-4 and TRBJ2-5; D is possibly TRBD1 or TRBD2 (5 bases each). Between the trimmed V and J ends, which lost 3 bases and 7 bases, there was a span of 9 bases. The germline CDR1 and CDR2 sequences are MRHNA and SNTAGT. The CDR3 is 12 amino acids. The CDR3 loop is CASSESGGTQYF. The CDR3, as DNA: TGTGCCAGCAGTGAGAGTGGGGGGACCCAGTACTTC.

J is TRBJ2-7 and V is TRBV10-1; no reliable D call. Trimming cost V 8 bases and J 4 bases, with 21 bases left between them. Germline-derived CDR1 and CDR2 are WNHNN and SYGVQD (reference sequence). The CDR3 consists of 15 residues. The CDR3 coding sequence is TGCGCCAGCCATAATCGGATCATGCCCCGTTACGAGCAGTACTTC. Translated: CASHNRIMPRYEQYF.

The chain recombines TRBV14 with TRBJ2-1, with 10 bases fitting TRBD2. The CDR3 consists of 15 residues. The germline CDR1 and CDR2 sequences are SGHDN and FVKESK. J lost 3 bases, V lost 4 bases, and 3 bases had no gene match. The CDR3 sequence is CASSPPSGSYNEQFF. Here the CDR3 DNA reads TGTGCCAGCAGCCCCCCTAGCGGGAGCTACAATGAGCAGTTCTTC.

This clonotype was found many times. J is TRBJ1-2 and V is TRBV12-3 or TRBV12-4; 10 bases fit TRBD1. V trimming: 6 bases; J trimming: 0 bases; junction bases outside the gene matches: 7. The CDR3 runs 16 residues. The CDR3: CASSYDRGPPNYGYTF. DNA for the CDR3: TGTGCCAGCAGCTACGACAGGGGGCCTCCTAACTATGGCTACACCTTC.

The rearrangement links TRBV20-1 to TRBJ1-1; TRBD1 is a possible D gene (6 bases). Between the trimmed V and J ends, which lost 6 bases and 0 bases, there was a span of 8 bases. The CDR3 loop spans 12 amino acids. Germline CDR1 is DFQATT and CDR2 is SNEGSKA (reference sequence). The CDR3 region has the DNA TGCAGTGCCCGGACAGTGAACACTGAAGCTTTCTTT. This codes for CSARTVNTEAFF.

The chain is built from TRBV5-1 and TRBJ2-5; 7 nucleotides agree with TRBD1. The ends lost 0 bases at V and 5 bases at J; junction bases unmatched: 4. CDR3 size: 14 residues. Germline loops: CDR1 SGHRS, CDR2 YFSETQ. The CDR3, as DNA: TGCGCCAGCAGCTTGGACAGGGGTGGGGAGACCCAGTACTTC. This gives the protein CASSLDRGGETQYF.

The CDR3 reads CATSDTLSETQYF. For the CDR3, the DNA is TGTGCCACCAGTGATACCCTCTCGGAGACCCAGTACTTC. This chain links TRBV24-1 with TRBJ2-5; no definite D call. The length of the CDR3 is 13 residues. The V end was cut by 3 bases, the J end by 5 bases, with 9 bases between. From germline, CDR1 is KGHDR and CDR2 SFDVKD.

This sequence joins TRBV19 and TRBJ2-7, with D tentatively TRBD2 (6 bases). The CDR3 contains 14 residues. Germline V gene sequence: CDR1 LNHDA, CDR2 SQIVND (reference sequence). Trimming took off 5 bases at V and 4 bases at J, with 15 bases between the two ends. CDR3 bases: TGTGCCAGTAGTTCGGGTAGCGGACTTTACGAGCAGTACTTC. Translated, it gives CASSSGSGLYEQYF.

The chain links TRBV7-3 to TRBJ2-1, with D possibly being TRBD2 (6 bases). The CDR3 has 13 residues. The germline gives CDR1 SGHTA, CDR2 FQGTGA. V lost 7 bases to trimming and J lost 7 bases, with 14 bases between them. CDR3 sequence: CASTRGTGNEQFF. Here the CDR3 DNA reads TGTGCCAGCACCCGGGGGACGGGAAATGAGCAGTTCTTC.

The V and J genes are TRBV2 and TRBJ2-5; D gene uncertain. TRBJ2-7 matches the DNA end more closely, so the J call is doubtful. The CDR3 is 14 amino acids. Germline CDR1 SNHLY, CDR2 FYNNEI. Written as DNA, the CDR3 is TGTGCCAGCAGTGAACGGCTCCTACCCTACGAGCAGTACTTC. Encoded protein: CASSERLLPYEQYF.

The chain carries TRBV10-3 and TRBJ2-1; the D gene is possibly TRBD2 (6 bases). The CDR3 loop spans 14 amino acids. CDR1 is ENHRY and CDR2 is SYGVKD in the germline V gene. The germline V and J ends were trimmed by 5 bases and 2 bases, with 10 bases remaining between them. The CDR3 bases are TGTGCCATCAGTAAAGGAGGGGCCTACAATGAGCAGTTCTTC. Its translation: CAISKGGAYNEQFF.

The chain employs TRBV14 and TRBJ2-7; 12 bases align to TRBD2. This CDR3 region has 15 residues. J gave up 5 bases and V 2 bases, and 4 bases lay outside the gene matches. Germline V lookup: CDR1 SGHDN, CDR2 FVKESK. This CDR3 reads CASSQWTSGDHEQYF. CDR3 nucleotide sequence: TGTGCCAGCAGCCAATGGACTAGCGGGGACCACGAGCAGTACTTC. The whole variable domain, filled in from reference TRBV14 and TRBJ2-7, reads EAGVTQFPSHSVIEKGQTVTLRCDPISGHDNLYWYRRVMGKEIKFLLHFVKESKQDESGMPNNRFLAERTGGTYSTLKVQPAELEDSGVYFCASSQWTSGDHEQYFGPGTRLTVT.

CDR3 protein: CASALSTGMTEAFF. CDR3 in DNA: TGCGCCAGCGCATTATCGACAGGGATGACTGAAGCTTTCTTT. V is TRBV10-2 and J is TRBJ1-1; TRBD1 matches 7 bases. The CDR3 has 14 residues. V gave up 8 bases and J gave up 5 bases; unmatched junction bases: 11. Germline CDR1 and CDR2: WSHSY and SAAADI.

This clonotype was detected a few times. This chain connects TRBV20-1 to TRBJ2-1; 8 positions agree with TRBD1. V gave up 6 bases and J gave up 3 bases; unmatched junction bases: 7. The CDR3 runs to 14 residues. The germline gives CDR1 DFQATT, CDR2 SNEGSKA (reference sequence). The CDR3 region has the DNA TGCAGTGCCCCCGAGACAGGGGACTACAATGAGCAGTTCTTC. Amino acid sequence: CSAPETGDYNEQFF.

The chain employs TRBV7-9 and TRBJ1-1; no firm D call. This CDR3 is 16 amino acids long. Germline values: CDR1 SEHNR, CDR2 FQNEAQ (reference sequence). The germline V and J ends were trimmed by 1 base and 3 bases, with 15 bases remaining between them. This chain's CDR3 is CASSLDSRGSDTEAFF. The CDR3 nucleotides are TGTGCCAGCAGCTTAGACTCTAGAGGGAGCGACACTGAAGCTTTCTTT.

The V call is TRBV7-6, the J call TRBJ1-4; D is possibly TRBD1 (6 bases). Germline lookup yields CDR1 SGHVS and CDR2 FNYEAQ. V lost 4 bases, J lost 7 bases, and 13 bases lay in between. The CDR3 contains 14 residues. The CDR3 protein is CASSSGAWVEKLFF. The DNA for the CDR3 is TGTGCCAGCAGCTCAGGGGCCTGGGTTGAAAAACTGTTTTTT.

The V gene is TRBV7-2, the J gene TRBJ2-5, with a tentative D call TRBD2 (5 bases). From germline, CDR1 is SGHTA and CDR2 FQGNSA. V dropped 1 base and J dropped 7 bases, with 13 bases sitting between them. The CDR3 covers 14 residues. As DNA, the CDR3 is TGTGCCAGCAGCTTAGAGACTGTCCGGGGGACCCAGTACTTC. This gives the protein CASSLETVRGTQYF.

There are a few counts of this clonotype. This chain uses TRBV19 with TRBJ2-7, with TRBD1 identical over 7 bases. This CDR3 comprises 12 residues. Losses at the gene ends were 9 bases for V and 0 bases for J; bases not matched to a gene: 2. Per the germline V gene, CDR1 is LNHDA and CDR2 is SQIVND (reference sequence). The CDR3 coding sequence is TGTGCCAGCGGGACAGCCTCCTACGAGCAGTACTTC. This sequence encodes CASGTASYEQYF.

V is TRBV5-6 and J is TRBJ2-3; D call uncertain. Trimming took 0 bases from V and 10 from J, leaving 12 bases between them. The CDR3 is 13 residues long. Germline V CDR1 and CDR2: SGHDT, YYEEEE. The CDR3 coding sequence is TGTGCCAGCAGCTTGGACGCTGGGGATTCGCAGTATTTT. This gives the protein CASSLDAGDSQYF. The full variable domain, its missing parts supplied by reference TRBV5-6 and TRBJ2-3, is DAGVTQSPTHLIKTRGQQVTLRCSPKSGHDTVSWYQQALGQGPQFIFQYYEEEERQRGNFPDRFSGHQFPNYSSELNVNALLLGDSALYLCASSLDAGDSQYFGPGTRLTVL.

This clonotype appeared a few times. V usage is TRBV10-3 and J usage is TRBJ2-7; D might be TRBD1 (6 bases). The CDR3 has 14 amino acids. The germline V and J ends were trimmed by 6 bases and 1 base, with 13 bases remaining between them. Germline V gives CDR1 ENHRY, CDR2 SYGVKD. The CDR3 region has the DNA TGTGCCATCAGAGCCGCTACAGGGTCCTACGAGCAGTACTTC. The encoded protein is CAIRAATGSYEQYF.

V usage is TRBV7-9 and J usage is TRBJ1-2; D uncertain. Trimming removed 2 bases from V and 6 bases from J, with 16 bases in between. CDR3 length: 15 amino acids. Germline V gene data show CDR1 as SEHNR and CDR2 as FQNEAQ (reference sequence). The CDR3 spells CASSLSGGWGDGYTF. CDR3 sequence (DNA): TGTGCCAGCAGCTTATCCGGAGGCTGGGGAGATGGCTACACCTTC.

This sequence joins TRBV24-1 and TRBJ2-3, with 9 bases that match TRBD1. This CDR3 contains 15 residues. The J segment lost 6 bases and the V segment lost 2 bases, leaving 5 bases of the junction unmatched. Germline values: CDR1 KGHDR, CDR2 SFDVKD. CDR3 coding DNA: TGTGCCACCAGTGATTCCCCGGGGACAGGGGATACGCAGTATTTT. It yields the protein CATSDSPGTGDTQYF.

The chain has TRBV6-4 and TRBJ2-2; possibly TRBD2 for D (6 bases). The length of the CDR3 is 15 residues. V lost 3 bases and J lost 1, with 9 bases in between. Germline CDR1 is MRHNA and CDR2 is SNTAGT. The CDR3 protein is CASSERLENTGELFF. The DNA of the CDR3 is TGTGCCAGCAGTGAACGACTAGAGAACACCGGGGAGCTGTTTTTT.

The chain combines TRBV20-1 with TRBJ2-7, with TRBD2 matching 12 bases. The ends lost 3 bases at V and 3 bases at J; junction bases unmatched: 0. Germline V gene sequence: CDR1 DFQATT, CDR2 SNEGSKA (reference sequence). The CDR3 totals 13 residues. The CDR3: CSARTSGGYEQYF. The CDR3 DNA follows: TGCAGTGCTAGGACTAGCGGGGGCTACGAGCAGTACTTC.